This T cell receptor (beta chain) originates from a study of spatial heterogeneity in lung cancer. About the study: Every unique TCR and UMI combination, on average, appeared more than ten times in raw reads.

The V and J ends lost 4 bases and 6 bases, in that order; junction bases with no gene match: 7. Looked up from germline, CDR1 is MNHEY and CDR2 is SVGAGI. The CDR3 has 15 amino acids. The sample's time point: sample taken at primary tumor resection. Whole RNA came from tumor, nontumor lung or frozen PBMC and was sequenced without being sorted. There were around 72 donors, all of them untreated patients with early-stage non-small cell lung cancer. This clonotype has at least ten counts. TCR cDNA molecules each carried a unique molecular identifier. TCRdb used MiXCR to reprocess the 5' RACE reads, holding one entry per CDR3 protein. Altogether about 75,000 distinct CDR3 sequences are present, about an eighth being singletons, with the ten largest covering 7.2%.

Sample: PBMCs, taken at surgery. The genes are TRBV6-5 and TRBJ2-4, with 9 bases fitting TRBD1. The clonotype was recovered from a male donor with early-stage non-small cell lung cancer. This CDR3 reads CASSSRDRASNIQYF. For the CDR3, the DNA is TGTGCCAGCAGTTCCCGGGACAGGGCCTCAAACATTCAGTACTTC.